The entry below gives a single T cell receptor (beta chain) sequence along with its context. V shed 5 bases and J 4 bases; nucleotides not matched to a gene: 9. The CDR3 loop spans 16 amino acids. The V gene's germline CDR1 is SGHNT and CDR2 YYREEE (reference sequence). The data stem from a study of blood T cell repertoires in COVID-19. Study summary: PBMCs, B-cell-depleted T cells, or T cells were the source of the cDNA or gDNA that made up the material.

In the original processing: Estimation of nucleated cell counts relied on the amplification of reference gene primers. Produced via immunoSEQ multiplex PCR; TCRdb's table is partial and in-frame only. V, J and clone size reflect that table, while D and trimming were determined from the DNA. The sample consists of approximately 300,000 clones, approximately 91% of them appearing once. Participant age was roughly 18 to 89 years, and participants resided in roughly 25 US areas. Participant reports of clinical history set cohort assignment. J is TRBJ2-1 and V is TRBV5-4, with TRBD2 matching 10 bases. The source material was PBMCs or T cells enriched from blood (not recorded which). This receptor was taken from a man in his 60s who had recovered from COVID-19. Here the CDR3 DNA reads TGTGCCAGCAGTTCCAAGACTAGCGGGTTATACAATGAGCAGTTCTTC. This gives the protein CASSSKTSGLYNEQFF.